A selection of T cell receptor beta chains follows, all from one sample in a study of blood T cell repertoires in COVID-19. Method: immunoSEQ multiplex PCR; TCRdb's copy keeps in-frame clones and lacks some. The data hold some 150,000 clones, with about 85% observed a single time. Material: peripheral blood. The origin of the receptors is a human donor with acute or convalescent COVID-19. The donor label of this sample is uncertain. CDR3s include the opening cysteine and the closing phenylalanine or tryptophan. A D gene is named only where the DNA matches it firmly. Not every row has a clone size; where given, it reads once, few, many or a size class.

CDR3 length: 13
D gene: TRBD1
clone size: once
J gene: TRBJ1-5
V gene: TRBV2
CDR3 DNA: TGTGCCAGCAGTTCCGACAGGGGCCAGCCCCAGCATTTT
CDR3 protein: CASSSDRGQPQHF

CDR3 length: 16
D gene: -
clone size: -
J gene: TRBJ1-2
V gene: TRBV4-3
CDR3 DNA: TGCGCCAGCAGCCAAGAGGTCCAGACAACATTCTATGGCTACACCTTC
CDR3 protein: CASSQEVQTTFYGYTF

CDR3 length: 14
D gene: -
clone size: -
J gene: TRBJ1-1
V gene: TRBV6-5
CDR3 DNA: TGTGCCAGCAGTTTGGGAAGGGGGAACACTGAAGCTTTCTTT
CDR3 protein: CASSLGRGNTEAFF

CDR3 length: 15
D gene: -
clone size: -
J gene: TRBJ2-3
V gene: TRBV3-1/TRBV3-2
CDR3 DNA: TGTGCCAGCAGCCCCCGGGGTGGAGGGTCAGATACGCAGTATTTT
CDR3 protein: CASSPRGGGSDTQYF

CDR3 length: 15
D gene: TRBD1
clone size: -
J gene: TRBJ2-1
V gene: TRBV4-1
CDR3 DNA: TGCGCCAGCAGCCACACCGGGACAGCGTTGGATGAGCAGTTCTTC
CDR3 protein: CASSHTGTALDEQFF

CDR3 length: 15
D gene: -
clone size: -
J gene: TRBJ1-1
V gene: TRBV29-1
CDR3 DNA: TGCAGCGTCCGGCAGTGGGGGGACGGGAACACTGAAGCTTTCTTT
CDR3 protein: CSVRQWGDGNTEAFF

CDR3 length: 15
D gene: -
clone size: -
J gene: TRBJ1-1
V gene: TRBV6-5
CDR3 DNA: TGTGCCAGCCGGGGATCTGCCGGGGAGAACACTGAAGCTTTCTTT
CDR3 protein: CASRGSAGENTEAFF

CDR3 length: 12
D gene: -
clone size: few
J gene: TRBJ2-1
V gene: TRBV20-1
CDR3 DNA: TGCAGTGCTGGTGGACAGTTCTATGAGCAGTTCTTC
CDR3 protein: CSAGGQFYEQFF

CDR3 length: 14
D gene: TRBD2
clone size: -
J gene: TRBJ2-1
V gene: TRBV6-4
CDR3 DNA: TGTGCCAGCAGTGACCAGCGGGGGGCTCGAGAGCAGTTCTTC
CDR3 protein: CASSDQRGAREQFF

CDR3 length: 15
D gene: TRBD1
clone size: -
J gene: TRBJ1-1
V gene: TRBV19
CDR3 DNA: TGTGCCAGTAGTATTTTTTGGGGGACAGACACCGAAGCTTTCTTT
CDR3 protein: CASSIFWGTDTEAFF

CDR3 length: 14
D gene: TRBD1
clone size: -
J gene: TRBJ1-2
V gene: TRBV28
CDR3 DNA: TGTGCCAGCAGTTTCTGGGACAGGGCGTATGGCTACACCTTC
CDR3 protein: CASSFWDRAYGYTF

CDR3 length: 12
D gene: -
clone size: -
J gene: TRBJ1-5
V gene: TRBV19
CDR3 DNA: TGTGCCAGTTCGGGACTTAATCAGCCCCAGCATTTT
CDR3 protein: CASSGLNQPQHF

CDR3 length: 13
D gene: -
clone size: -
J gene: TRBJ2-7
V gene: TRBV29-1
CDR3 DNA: TGCAGCGCCAGGCGGACTCCGACCTACGAGCAGTACTTC
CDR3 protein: CSARRTPTYEQYF

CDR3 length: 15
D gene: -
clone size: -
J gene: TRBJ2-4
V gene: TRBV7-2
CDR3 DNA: TGTGCCAGCAGCCCCCACCCGGACAGTGGTAACATTCAGTACTTC
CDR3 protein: CASSPHPDSGNIQYF

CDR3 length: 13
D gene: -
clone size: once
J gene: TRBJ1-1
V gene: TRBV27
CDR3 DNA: TGTGCCAGCAGTTCCCGGGGGAACACTGAAGCTTTCTTT
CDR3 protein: CASSSRGNTEAFF

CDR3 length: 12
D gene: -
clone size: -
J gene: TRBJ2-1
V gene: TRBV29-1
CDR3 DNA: TGCAGCGTTGCTCCGTCAGGGTATGAGCAGTTCTTC
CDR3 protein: CSVAPSGYEQFF

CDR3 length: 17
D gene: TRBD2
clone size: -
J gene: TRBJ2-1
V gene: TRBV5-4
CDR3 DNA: TGTGCCAGCAGCTTCCTCGGGGGGGGCGGAAATAACAATGAGCAGTTCTTC
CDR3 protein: CASSFLGGGGNNNEQFF

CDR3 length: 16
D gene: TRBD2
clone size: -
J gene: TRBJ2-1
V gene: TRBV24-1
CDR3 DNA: TGTGCCACCAGTGATTCGCAGGGACTAGCCTACAATGAGCAGTTCTTC
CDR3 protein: CATSDSQGLAYNEQFF

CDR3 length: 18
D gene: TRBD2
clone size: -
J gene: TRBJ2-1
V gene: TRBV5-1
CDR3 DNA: TGCGCCAGCAGCTTGGCCACCCCGGGACTAGCGGGAGCGGGTGAGCAGTTCTTC
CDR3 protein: CASSLATPGLAGAGEQFF

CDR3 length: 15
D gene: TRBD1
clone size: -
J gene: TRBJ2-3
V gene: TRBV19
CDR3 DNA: TGTGCCAGTGGGCCCGGGACAGGGAGCACAGATACGCAGTATTTT
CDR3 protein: CASGPGTGSTDTQYF

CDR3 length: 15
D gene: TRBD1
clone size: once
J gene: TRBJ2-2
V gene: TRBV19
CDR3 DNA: TGTGCCAGTAGGGGACAGGGGGCGGACACCGGGGAGCTGTTTTTT
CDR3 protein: CASRGQGADTGELFF

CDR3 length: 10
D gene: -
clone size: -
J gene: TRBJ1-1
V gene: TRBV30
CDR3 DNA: TGTGCCTGGGGTCAGTTGGAAGCTTTCTTT
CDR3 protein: CAWGQLEAFF

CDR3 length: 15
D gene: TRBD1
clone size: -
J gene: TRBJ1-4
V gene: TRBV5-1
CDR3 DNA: TGCGCCAGCAGCCCGACGGGACAGGAAAATGAAAAACTGTTTTTT
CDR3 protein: CASSPTGQENEKLFF

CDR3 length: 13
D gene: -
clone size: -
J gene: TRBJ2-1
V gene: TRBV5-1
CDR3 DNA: TGCGCCAGCAGCCCGTGGACAGAAAATGAGCAGTTCTTC
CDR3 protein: CASSPWTENEQFF

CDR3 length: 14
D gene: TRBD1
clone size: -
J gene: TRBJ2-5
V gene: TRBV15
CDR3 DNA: TGTGCCACCAGCAGACAGGGGGCCGGGGAGACCCAGTACTTC
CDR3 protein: CATSRQGAGETQYF

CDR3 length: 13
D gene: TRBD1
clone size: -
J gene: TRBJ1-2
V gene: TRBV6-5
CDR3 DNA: TGTGCCAGCAGCAGGGGACAGGACTATGGCTACACCTTC
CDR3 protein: CASSRGQDYGYTF

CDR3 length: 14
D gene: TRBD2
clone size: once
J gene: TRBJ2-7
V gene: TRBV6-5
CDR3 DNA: TGTGCCAGCAAAAGACTAGCGGCGTCAGTGGAGCAGTACTTC
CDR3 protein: CASKRLAASVEQYF

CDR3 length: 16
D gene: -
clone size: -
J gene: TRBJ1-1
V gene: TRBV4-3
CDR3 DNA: TGCGCCAGCAGCCAAGATCGGGTGTCTATGAACACTGAAGCTTTCTTT
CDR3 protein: CASSQDRVSMNTEAFF

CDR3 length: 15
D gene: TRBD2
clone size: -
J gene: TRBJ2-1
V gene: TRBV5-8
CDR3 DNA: TGTGCCAGCAGCTTGATGACTAGCGGCTACAATGAGCAGTTCTTC
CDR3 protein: CASSLMTSGYNEQFF

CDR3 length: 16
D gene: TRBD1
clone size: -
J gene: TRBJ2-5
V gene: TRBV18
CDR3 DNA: TGTGCCAGCTCACCAATGGTGGGACAGGTTCAAGAGACCCAGTACTTC
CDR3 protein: CASSPMVGQVQETQYF

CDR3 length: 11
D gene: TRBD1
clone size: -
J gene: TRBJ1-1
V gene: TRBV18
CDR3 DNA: TGTGCCAGCTCAAAGGACAGGGAAGCTTTCTTT
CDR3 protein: CASSKDREAFF

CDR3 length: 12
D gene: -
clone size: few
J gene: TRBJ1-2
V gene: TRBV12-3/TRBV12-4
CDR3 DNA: TGTGCCAGCAGTTTTTGGGGGGACGGCGGCACCTTC
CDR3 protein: CASSFWGDGGTF

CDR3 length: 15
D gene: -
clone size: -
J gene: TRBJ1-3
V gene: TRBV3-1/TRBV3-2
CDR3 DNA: TGTGCCAGCAGCCAGACTCTGAACCCCGGGGACACCATATATTTT
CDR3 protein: CASSQTLNPGDTIYF

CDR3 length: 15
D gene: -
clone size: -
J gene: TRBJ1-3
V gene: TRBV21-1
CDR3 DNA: TGTGCCAGCAGGGAAGACAGGTTCTCTGGAAACACCATATATTTT
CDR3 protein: CASREDRFSGNTIYF

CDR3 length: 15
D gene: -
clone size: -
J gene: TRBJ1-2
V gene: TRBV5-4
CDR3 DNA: TGTGCCAGCAGCTTGAGCCAGGGGCGCCCCTATGGCTACACCTTC
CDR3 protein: CASSLSQGRPYGYTF

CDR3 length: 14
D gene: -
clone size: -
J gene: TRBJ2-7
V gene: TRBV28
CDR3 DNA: TGTGCCAGCAGTCCCTCGGACACTCCCTACGAGCAGTACTTC
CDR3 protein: CASSPSDTPYEQYF